The entry below gives a single T cell receptor beta chain sequence along with its context. This entry is derived from a study of blood T cell repertoires in COVID-19. This CDR3 is 15 amino acids long. After removal of 5 bases from V and 7 bases from J, the junction contained 8 bases not matched to a gene. Germline assignment: CDR1 MNHNS and CDR2 SASEGT. Original methodology: Amplified reference gene primers provided the basis for estimating nucleated cell counts. Sequencing used immunoSEQ multiplex PCR; TCRdb keeps in-frame clones, though not all of them. V and J calls and clone size are those listed in that table; D and trimming were worked out from the DNA. Found here are some 120,000 clones, around 90% of them singletons; the top ten hold 0.88%.

The rearrangement joins TRBV6-1 to TRBJ2-1; 10 bases are shared with TRBD2. The receptor's source is a woman aged 45 to 65 with active or convalescent COVID-19. The sequenced material came from peripheral blood. In nucleotides, the CDR3 is TGTGCCAGCAGTAATATGGGACTAGCGAGGAATGAGCAGTTCTTC. It yields the protein CASSNMGLARNEQFF.